This entry concerns a single T cell receptor (beta chain). What it binds is unknown. This record comes from a study of cytomegalovirus exposure and HLA in healthy donors. General study points: The dataset shows that most TCR sequences were rare, while some public TCRs occurred in many donors. In the analysis, some V segments, TRBV6-2 and TRBV6-3 included, were excluded as indistinguishable. The study put some 150 TCR beta chains on its list as cytomegalovirus-associated.

Per germline, CDR1 KGHSH and CDR2 LQKENI. The junction had 3 bases not matched to a gene; V was cut back by 2 bases and J by 4 bases. CDR3 length: 14 residues. 13 Jbeta primers and 60 Vbeta primers were used for the PCR. Study processing details: Later work found 65 million to 85 million unique TCR beta chains, with 9.5 million to 14 million shared. The repertoire was sequenced with immunoSEQ multiplex PCR; TCRdb's copy has only in-frame clones and lacks some. The D gene and trimming were derived from the DNA, and the V and J assignments and clone size from that table. The data show roughly 110,000 clones, 82% seen once.

Sequenced material: PBMCs. This TCR was sampled from a man aged 25-45 years in good health and CMV-seropositive. V usage is TRBV18 and J usage is TRBJ2-5; TRBD2 agrees at 8 bases. DNA of the CDR3: TGTGCCAGCTCACCAGGACTAGCAGGAGAGACCCAGTACTTC. Amino acids: CASSPGLAGETQYF.